The next 22 T cell receptor beta chains were all read from a single sample in a study of blood T cell repertoires in COVID-19. The protocol was immunoSEQ multiplex PCR, while the TCRdb copy is restricted to in-frame clones and leaves out a portion. The sample lists 110,000 to 150,000 clones, 70% to 85% occurring once. The sample comprised PBMCs or T cells enriched from blood (not recorded which). These receptor sequences come from a woman aged 18-30 years who had been exposed to COVID-19.

This clone was observed a handful of times. CDR3 DNA sequence: TGTGCCAGCAGCGAGGGACTAGCGGGAGTCACCGGGGAGCTGTTTTTT. Translated, it gives CASSEGLAGVTGELFF. The chain recombines TRBV9 with TRBJ2-2, with TRBD2 matching over 14 bases. This CDR3 contains 16 residues. V lost 3 bases, J lost 4 bases, and 2 bases stayed unmatched. CDR1 and CDR2 (germline): SGDLS, YYNGEE. Full variable domain (rest looked up from reference TRBV9 and TRBJ2-2): DSGVTQTPKHLITATGQRVTLRCSPRSGDLSVYWYQQSLDQGLQFLIQYYNGEERAKGNILERFSAQQFPDLHSELNLSSLELGDSALYFCASSEGLAGVTGELFFGEGSRLTVL.

This chain joins TRBV28 and TRBJ2-3; 7 nucleotides agree with TRBD2. Germline V gives CDR1 MDHEN, CDR2 SYDVKM. Losses at the gene ends were 7 bases for V and 2 bases for J; bases not matched to a gene: 3. The CDR3 is made up of 13 amino acids. The CDR3 DNA reads TGTGCCAGCATGGCGGGAGACACAGATACGCAGTATTTT. This sequence encodes CASMAGDTDTQYF.

This clone was detected only once. The chain joins TRBV29-1 to TRBJ2-1; D is possibly TRBD2 (7 bases). This CDR3 is built from 12 residues. V was trimmed by 3 bases and J by 7 bases, leaving 10 bases between them. Germline values: CDR1 SQVTM, CDR2 ANQGSEA. This CDR3 is CSVERGGNEQFF. The CDR3 DNA is TGCAGCGTTGAGAGGGGGGGTAATGAGCAGTTCTTC.

The CDR3 bases are TGTGCCATCAGACCCCCTGACTCCGTACTGGGCGGGGGCTACACCTTC. Encoded protein: CAIRPPDSVLGGGYTF. The chain recombines TRBV10-3 with TRBJ1-2; no clear D gene. Trimming shortened V by 6 bases and J by 8 bases, and 25 bases separated the two germline ends. Germline loops: CDR1 ENHRY, CDR2 SYGVKD. CDR3 length equals 16 residues.

J is TRBJ2-1 and V is TRBV4-2; TRBD2 aligns across 9 bases. In germline, CDR1 is LGHNA, CDR2 YNFKEQ. The CDR3 is 16 amino acids. Trimming cost V 2 bases and J 7 bases; bases outside gene matches: 9. The CDR3 DNA sequence: TGTGCCAGCAGCCAATCCAGTGCGGGAGGGGTAAATGAGCAGTTCTTC. It yields the protein CASSQSSAGGVNEQFF.

The genes are TRBV4-1 and TRBJ2-3; 10 nucleotides line up with TRBD1. Germline V lookup: CDR1 MGHRA, CDR2 YSYEKL. The CDR3 is made up of 16 amino acids. Trimming took 1 base from V and 1 from J; bases not matched to a gene: 2. The CDR3: CASSQAGTGGTDTQYF. The CDR3, as DNA: TGCGCCAGCAGCCAAGCCGGGACAGGGGGCACAGATACGCAGTATTTT.

The chain joins TRBV7-6 to TRBJ2-1; 10 bases are shared with TRBD2. The CDR3 is made up of 15 amino acids. CDR1 SGHVS and CDR2 FNYEAQ come from the germline V gene. Trimming cost V 5 bases and J 9 bases; bases outside gene matches: 10. Written as DNA, the CDR3 is TGTGCCAGCAGCCAAACCGGGACTAGCGCGAGTGAGCAGTTCTTC. Encoded protein: CASSQTGTSASEQFF.

The chain recombines TRBV1 with TRBJ2-7; the table's D call of TRBD1 was not tested on the DNA. TRBV1 is annotated as a pseudogene. The CDR3 is 15 residues long. The CDR3 sequence: CTSHLGTGGAGEQYF. For the CDR3, the DNA is TGCACCAGCCACCTCGGGACAGGGGGCGCGGGGGAGCAGTACTTC.

The chain combines TRBV6-5 with TRBJ1-1, with 8 bases aligning to TRBD1. V shed 8 bases, J shed 6 bases, and the junction held 8 bases outside the gene matches. This CDR3 comprises 13 residues. In germline, CDR1 is MNHEY, CDR2 SVGAGI. The DNA of the CDR3 is TGTGCCAGCGAGGACAGGGTGAAGTCTGAAGCTTTCTTT. Translated: CASEDRVKSEAFF.

The chain links TRBV2 to TRBJ2-7, with a weak D call TRBD2 (5 bases). The CDR3 has 13 residues. Germline values: CDR1 SNHLY, CDR2 FYNNEI. Trimming left V 6 bases short and J 5 bases short, with 14 bases between. Here the CDR3 DNA reads TGTGCCAGCAGGGGCGGAGGCGAGGACGAGCAGTACTTC. Amino acids: CASRGGGEDEQYF.

The chain links TRBV6-5 to TRBJ1-1; tentatively, D is TRBD1 (6 bases). V was clipped by 2 bases and J by 7 bases, with 14 bases between them. The length of the CDR3 is 14 residues. CDR1 is MNHEY, CDR2 SVGAGI, per germline. The CDR3: CASSYPAGEIEAFF. The CDR3 DNA reads as TGTGCCAGCAGTTACCCAGCAGGGGAGATTGAAGCTTTCTTT.

This clone was observed once. The J gene is TRBJ2-1, the V gene TRBV18; maybe TRBD1 (6 bases). Germline V CDR1 and CDR2: KGHSH, LQKENI. The CDR3 is made up of 15 amino acids. With 6 bases removed from V and 10 bases from J, the gap between germline ends came to 22 bases. The chain's CDR3 is CASSLGTSNGVEQFF. CDR3 DNA: TGTGCCAGCTCGCTGGGGACATCTAACGGCGTAGAGCAGTTCTTC.

V and J are TRBV6-2 or TRBV6-3 and TRBJ2-7; TRBD2 matches at 16 bases. The CDR3 is made up of 16 amino acids. Germline V gene sequence: CDR1 MNHEY, CDR2 SVGEGT. V shed 3 bases and J 3 bases; nucleotides not matched to a gene: 2. CDR3 in amino acids: CASSYGTSGRVYEQYF. The CDR3 region has the DNA TGTGCCAGCAGTTATGGGACTAGCGGGAGGGTCTACGAGCAGTACTTC.

The chain has TRBV28 and TRBJ2-3; 7 bases map to TRBD2. Germline V gene lookup returns CDR1 MDHEN and CDR2 SYDVKM. The V and J ends lost 5 bases and 4 bases, in that order; junction bases with no gene match: 9. This CDR3 comprises 15 residues. CDR3 sequence: CASSLQRGMADTQYF. The CDR3 nucleotides read TGTGCCAGCAGTCTCCAGCGGGGAATGGCAGATACGCAGTATTTT.

The gene calls are TRBV5-5 and TRBJ1-4, with 7 bases that match TRBD1. The ends lost 3 bases at V and 4 bases at J; junction bases unmatched: 6. This CDR3 is built from 15 residues. CDR1 is SGHKS and CDR2 is YYEKEE in the germline V gene (reference sequence). The CDR3 reads CASSWNRGLNEKLFF. CDR3 in DNA: TGTGCCAGCAGCTGGAACAGGGGCCTTAATGAAAAACTGTTTTTT.

The CDR3 region is CASGDTLNTEAFF. The CDR3 bases are TGTGCCAGCGGCGACACTTTAAACACTGAAGCTTTCTTT. The chain joins TRBV7-3 to TRBJ1-1; D not certain. Germline V lookup: CDR1 SGHTA, CDR2 FQGTGA. V gave up 8 bases and J gave up 2 bases, with 12 bases separating them. The CDR3 extends over 13 amino acids. Supplemented by reference TRBV7-3 and TRBJ1-1, the full variable domain reads GAGVSQTPSNKVTEKGKYVELRCDPISGHTALYWYRQSLGQGPEFLIYFQGTGAADDSGLPNDRFFAVRPEGSVSTLKIQRTERGDSAVYLCASGDTLNTEAFFGQGTRLTVV.

The chain recombines TRBV5-4 with TRBJ2-7; 8 nucleotides line up with TRBD2. The CDR3 loop spans 16 amino acids. J gave up 2 bases and V 0 bases, and 7 bases lay outside the gene matches. Germline V CDR1 and CDR2: SGHNT, YYREEE (reference sequence). DNA for the CDR3: TGTGCCAGCAGCTTGGCAACGGGAGGGACAACCTACGAGCAGTACTTC. This sequence encodes CASSLATGGTTYEQYF.

This clone was recorded once. This chain connects TRBV24-1 to TRBJ1-1, with TRBD1 identical over 8 bases. CDR3 length: 15 residues. Germline-derived CDR1 and CDR2 are KGHDR and SFDVKD. V was pared by 2 bases and J by 5 bases, with 6 bases of the junction left unmatched. CDR3 nucleotides: TGTGCCACCAGTGATTCTTCCAGGGGGCTTACTGAAGCTTTCTTT. Amino acid sequence: CATSDSSRGLTEAFF.

The rearrangement joins TRBV4-3 to TRBJ2-3; 9 nucleotides agree with TRBD2. CDR1 LGHNA and CDR2 YSLEER come from the germline V gene. V lost 0 bases, J lost 4 bases, and 8 bases stayed unmatched. This CDR3 region has 17 residues. The CDR3 DNA reads as TGCGCCAGCAGCCAAGAGGTCGAGCGGGAGGCCCCAGATACGCAGTATTTT. Translating it yields CASSQEVEREAPDTQYF.

This clone occurred once. The rearrangement uses TRBV7-3 and TRBJ2-3; 8 bases match TRBD2. Germline CDR1 reads SGHTA; CDR2 reads FQGTGA. The CDR3 contains 14 residues. V lost 4 bases and J lost 5; bases outside the gene matches: 5. Here the CDR3 DNA reads TGTGCCAGCAGCTCCGGACTAGCCGGAGATACGCAGTATTTT. Translating gives CASSSGLAGDTQYF.

This clone was detected only a few times. The chain carries TRBV28 and TRBJ2-2; 12 nucleotides agree with TRBD2. This CDR3 is built from 15 residues. Trimming removed 6 bases from V and 6 bases from J; junction bases left unmatched: 5. CDR1 and CDR2 (germline): MDHEN, SYDVKM. The CDR3 loop is CASSRLAGGAGELFF. CDR3 coding DNA: TGTGCCAGCAGCCGTCTAGCGGGAGGGGCCGGGGAGCTGTTTTTT.

The chain carries TRBV18 and TRBJ2-7; TRBD1 agrees at 8 bases. Germline CDR1 reads KGHSH; CDR2 reads LQKENI. CDR3 length: 15 residues. The J segment lost 2 bases and the V segment lost 1 base, leaving 4 bases of the junction unmatched. This CDR3 reads CASSPRGQAAYEQYF. The CDR3 DNA reads TGTGCCAGCTCACCACGGGGACAGGCTGCCTACGAGCAGTACTTC.